This TCR beta chain was documented in a study of blood T cell repertoires in COVID-19. Overall study context: Sites across the United States, Italy and Spain contributed samples from acute and convalescent COVID-19. In each case, the material was cDNA or gDNA derived from T cells, B-cell-depleted T cells, or PBMCs.

Original processing methods: Reference gene primer amplification in the assay estimated nucleated cell counts. Some clones are missing from TCRdb's copy, which holds only in-frame ones; the method was immunoSEQ multiplex PCR. V and J calls and clone size are those listed in that table; D and trimming were worked out from the DNA. This sample yields over 150,000 clones, of which about 87% are seen a single time; approximately 0.88% belongs to the top ten. The germline gives CDR1 MDHEN, CDR2 SYDVKM. The CDR3 has 14 residues. Trimming took off 8 bases at V and 5 bases at J, with 16 bases between the two ends.

The sequence was collected from a young woman who had recovered from COVID-19. The specimen was peripheral blood. V is TRBV28 and J is TRBJ2-1, with D unclear. The CDR3 sequence: CASQNPAGHNEQFF. In DNA, the CDR3 is TGTGCCAGCCAAAACCCGGCAGGCCACAATGAGCAGTTCTTC.